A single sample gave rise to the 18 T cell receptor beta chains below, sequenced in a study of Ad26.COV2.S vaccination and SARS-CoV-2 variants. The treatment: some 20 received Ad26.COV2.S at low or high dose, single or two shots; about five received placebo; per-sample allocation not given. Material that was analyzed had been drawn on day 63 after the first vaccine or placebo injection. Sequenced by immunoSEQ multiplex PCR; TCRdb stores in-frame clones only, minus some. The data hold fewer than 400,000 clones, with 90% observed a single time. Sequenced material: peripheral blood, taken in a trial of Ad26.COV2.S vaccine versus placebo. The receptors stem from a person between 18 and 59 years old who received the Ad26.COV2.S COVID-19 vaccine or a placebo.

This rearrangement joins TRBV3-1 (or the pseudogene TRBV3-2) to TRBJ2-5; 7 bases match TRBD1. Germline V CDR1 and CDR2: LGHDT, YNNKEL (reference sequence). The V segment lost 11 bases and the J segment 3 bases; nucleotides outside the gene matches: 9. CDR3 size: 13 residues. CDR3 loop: CAAGGWWEETQYF. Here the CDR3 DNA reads TGTGCCGCAGGGGGATGGTGGGAAGAGACCCAGTACTTC.

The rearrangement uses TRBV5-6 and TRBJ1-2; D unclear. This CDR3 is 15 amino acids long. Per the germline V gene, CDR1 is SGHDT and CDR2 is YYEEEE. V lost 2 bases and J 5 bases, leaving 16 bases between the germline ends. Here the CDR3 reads CASSLDIKDHYGYTF. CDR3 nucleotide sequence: TGTGCCAGCAGCTTAGATATAAAAGACCATTATGGCTACACCTTC.

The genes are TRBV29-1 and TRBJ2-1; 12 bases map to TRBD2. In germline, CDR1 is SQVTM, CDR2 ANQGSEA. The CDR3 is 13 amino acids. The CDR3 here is CSHRGLAGFEQFF. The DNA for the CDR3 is TGCAGTCACCGCGGACTAGCGGGATTTGAGCAGTTCTTC.

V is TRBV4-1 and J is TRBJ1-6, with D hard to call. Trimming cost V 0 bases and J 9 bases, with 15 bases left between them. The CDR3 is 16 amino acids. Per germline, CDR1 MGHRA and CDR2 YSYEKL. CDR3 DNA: TGCGCCAGCAGCCAAGATTCTATGTACCTCACTTCACCCCTCCACTTT. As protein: CASSQDSMYLTSPLHF.

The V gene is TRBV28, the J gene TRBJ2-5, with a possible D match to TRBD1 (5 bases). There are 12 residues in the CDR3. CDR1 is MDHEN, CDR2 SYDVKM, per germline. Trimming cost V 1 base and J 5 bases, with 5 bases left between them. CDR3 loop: CASSLYRETQYF. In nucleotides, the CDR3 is TGTGCCAGCAGTTTATACAGGGAGACCCAGTACTTC.

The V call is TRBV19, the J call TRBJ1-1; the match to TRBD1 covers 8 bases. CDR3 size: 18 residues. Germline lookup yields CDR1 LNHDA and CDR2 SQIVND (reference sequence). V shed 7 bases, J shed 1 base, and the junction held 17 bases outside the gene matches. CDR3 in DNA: TGTGCCAGTAACCTCGTATGGGACAGGAACTTTAAGAACACTGAAGCTTTCTTT. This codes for CASNLVWDRNFKNTEAFF.

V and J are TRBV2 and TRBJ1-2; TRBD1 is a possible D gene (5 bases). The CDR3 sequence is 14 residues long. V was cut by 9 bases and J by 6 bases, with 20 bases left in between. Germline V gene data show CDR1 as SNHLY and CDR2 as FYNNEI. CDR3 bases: TGTGCCAGACGAGGCAGGTACGCGGGGGATGGCTACACCTTC. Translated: CARRGRYAGDGYTF.

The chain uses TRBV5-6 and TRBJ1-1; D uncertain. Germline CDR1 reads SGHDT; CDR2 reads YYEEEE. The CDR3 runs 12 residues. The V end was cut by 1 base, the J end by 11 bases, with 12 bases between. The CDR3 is CASSLREARAFF. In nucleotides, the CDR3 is TGTGCCAGCAGCTTGCGGGAAGCACGCGCTTTCTTT.

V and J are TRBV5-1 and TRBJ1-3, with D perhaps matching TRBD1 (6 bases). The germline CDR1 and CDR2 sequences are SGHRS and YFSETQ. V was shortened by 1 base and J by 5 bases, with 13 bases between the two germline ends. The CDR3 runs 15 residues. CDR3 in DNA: TGCGCCAGCAGCTTGCGGGGGGGCCCTAGAAACACCATATATTTT. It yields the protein CASSLRGGPRNTIYF.

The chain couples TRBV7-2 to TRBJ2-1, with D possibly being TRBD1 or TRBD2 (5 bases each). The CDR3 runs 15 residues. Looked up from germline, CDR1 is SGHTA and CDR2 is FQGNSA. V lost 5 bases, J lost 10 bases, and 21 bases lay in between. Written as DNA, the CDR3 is TGTGCCAGCAGCCCTCTCGGGACCCCTACGAGGGAGCAGTTCTTC. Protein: CASSPLGTPTREQFF.

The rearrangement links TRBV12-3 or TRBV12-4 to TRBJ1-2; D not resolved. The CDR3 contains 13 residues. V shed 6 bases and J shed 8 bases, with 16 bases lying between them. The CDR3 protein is CASRVHTSGGYTF. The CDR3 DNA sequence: TGTGCCAGCAGGGTACATACTAGTGGGGGCTACACCTTC.

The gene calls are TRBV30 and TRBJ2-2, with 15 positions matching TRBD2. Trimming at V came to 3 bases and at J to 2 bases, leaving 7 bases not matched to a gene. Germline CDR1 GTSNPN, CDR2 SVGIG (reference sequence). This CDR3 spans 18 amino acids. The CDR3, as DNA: TGTGCCTGGAGGAACCCGGGACTAGCGGGAGGTAACACCGGGGAGCTGTTTTTT. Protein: CAWRNPGLAGGNTGELFF.

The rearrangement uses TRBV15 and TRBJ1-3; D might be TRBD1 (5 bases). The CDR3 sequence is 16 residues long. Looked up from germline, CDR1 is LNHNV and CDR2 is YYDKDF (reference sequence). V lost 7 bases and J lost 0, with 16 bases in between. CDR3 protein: CATTSRGVNSGNTIYF. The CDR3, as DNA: TGTGCCACCACCTCCCGGGGGGTCAACTCTGGAAACACCATATATTTT. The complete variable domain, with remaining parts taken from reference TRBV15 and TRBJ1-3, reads DAMVIQNPRYQVTQFGKPVTLSCSQTLNHNVMYWYQQKSSQAPKLLFHYYDKDFNNEADTPDNFQSRRPNTSFCFLDIRSPGLGDTAMYLCATTSRGVNSGNTIYFGEGSWLTVV.

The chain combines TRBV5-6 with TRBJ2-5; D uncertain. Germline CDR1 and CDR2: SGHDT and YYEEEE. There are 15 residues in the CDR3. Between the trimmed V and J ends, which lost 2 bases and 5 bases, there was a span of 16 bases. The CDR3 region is CASSFLSEAGETQYF. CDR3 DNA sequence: TGTGCCAGCAGCTTCCTTTCCGAGGCCGGGGAGACCCAGTACTTC.

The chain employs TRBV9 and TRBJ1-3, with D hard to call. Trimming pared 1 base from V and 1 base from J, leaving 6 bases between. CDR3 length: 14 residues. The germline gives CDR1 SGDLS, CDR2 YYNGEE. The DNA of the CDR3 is TGTGCCAGCAGCGTACTAGTATCTGGAAACACCATATATTTT. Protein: CASSVLVSGNTIYF.

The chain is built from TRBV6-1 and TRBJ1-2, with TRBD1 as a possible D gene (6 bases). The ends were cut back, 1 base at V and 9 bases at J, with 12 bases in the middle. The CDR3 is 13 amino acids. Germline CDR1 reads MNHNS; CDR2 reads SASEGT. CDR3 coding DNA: TGTGCCAGCAGTGAAGTGGGGGGGCTGCGCTACACCTTC. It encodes CASSEVGGLRYTF.

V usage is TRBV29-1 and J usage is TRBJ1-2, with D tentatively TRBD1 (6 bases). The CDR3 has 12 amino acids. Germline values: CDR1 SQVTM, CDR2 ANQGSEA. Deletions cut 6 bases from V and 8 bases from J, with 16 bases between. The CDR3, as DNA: TGCAGCGTCCGAACAGGGTTTCACGGCTACACCTTC. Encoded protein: CSVRTGFHGYTF.

Here the CDR3 reads CASRGQGDQPQHF. CDR3 nucleotide sequence: TGTGCCAGCAGGGGACAGGGAGATCAGCCCCAGCATTTT. The genes are TRBV2 and TRBJ1-5, with 9 bases lining up with TRBD1. This CDR3 region has 13 residues. Germline CDR1 SNHLY, CDR2 FYNNEI. Germline trimming cut 6 bases from V and 5 bases from J; bases unmatched to any gene: 2.